The TCR beta chain under discussion was sequenced for a study of blood T cell repertoires in COVID-19. Germline CDR1 is MNHNS and CDR2 is SASEGT. Trimming pared 2 bases from V and 0 bases from J, leaving 8 bases between. This CDR3 is 14 amino acids long. The repertoire was sequenced with immunoSEQ multiplex PCR; TCRdb's copy has only in-frame clones and lacks some. The table includes 300,000 to 350,000 clones, approximately 84% detected once. The chain couples TRBV6-1 to TRBJ2-7; D not certain. This clonotype was obtained from a woman aged 25-40 years who had recovered from COVID-19. The material sequenced was PBMCs or T cells enriched from blood (not recorded which). The CDR3 loop reads CASSEMGSSYEQYF. The DNA for the CDR3 is TGTGCCAGCAGTGAAATGGGCAGCTCCTACGAGCAGTACTTC.